The next 10 T cell receptor beta chains were all read from a single sample in a study of HIV-infected children after antiretroviral therapy interruption. RNA-based 3' RACE libraries used unique molecular identifiers. TCRdb reanalysed the 3' RACE reads using MiXCR and keeps one entry per CDR3 protein. The sample yields tens of thousands of distinct CDR3 sequences, over 6.5% seen once. The treatment was: PENTA 11 planned treatment interruption arm or continuous ART arm. This specimen consisted of CD45RA+ CD4+ T cells from PBMCs, pooled from several time points, obtained from a donor given antiretroviral therapy, either interrupted or continuous. The subset denotes: naive CD4+ CD45RA+ CD45RO- T cells. These receptors were obtained from a pool of human donors with HIV.

This clonotype came up many times. The chain has TRBV10-3 and TRBJ1-2, with TRBD1 identical over 8 bases. The CDR3 sequence is 16 residues long. J lost 5 bases, V lost 6 bases, and 14 bases had no gene match. Germline V gene data show CDR1 as ENHRY and CDR2 as SYGVKD. The CDR3 spells CAISPGQVGGVYGYTF. CDR3 nucleotides: TGTGCCATCAGCCCGGGACAGGTCGGGGGGGTATATGGCTACACCTTC.

This clonotype was detected only once. This CDR3 is CASSRTDGNEKLFF. CDR3 DNA: TGTGCCAGTAGCCGGACGGATGGGAATGAAAAACTGTTTTTT. The chain combines TRBV19 with TRBJ1-4; D ambiguous. Germline CDR1 is LNHDA and CDR2 is SQIVND (reference sequence). V shed 6 bases and J shed 5 bases, with 13 bases lying between them. The CDR3 spans 14 residues. Full variable domain (missing parts from reference TRBV19 and TRBJ1-4): DGGITQSPKYLFRKEGQNVTLSCEQNLNHDAMYWYRQDPGQGLRLIYYSQIVNDFQKGDIAEGYSVSREKKESFPLTVTSAQKNPTAFYLCASSRTDGNEKLFFGSGTQLSVL.

This clonotype was seen many times. This chain joins TRBV2 and TRBJ1-3; TRBD1 agrees at 9 bases. Germline assignment: CDR1 SNHLY and CDR2 FYNNEI. The length of the CDR3 is 18 residues. V lost 6 bases to trimming and J lost 16 bases; unmatched junction nucleotides: 28. The DNA of the CDR3 is TGTGCCAGCAGCAAAGTTCCGGGACAGGGAATTTCTGGAAATACGCTCTATTTT. Its translation is CASSKVPGQGISGNTLYF.

This clonotype has ten or more counts. J is TRBJ2-1 and V is TRBV9; 10 bases are shared with TRBD2. Germline V lookup: CDR1 SGDLS, CDR2 YYNGEE. This CDR3 has 16 amino acids. Germline trimming cut 5 bases from V and 4 bases from J; bases unmatched to any gene: 9. Written as DNA, the CDR3 is TGTGCCAGCAGTGGACTAGCGGATGAAGGATACAATGAGCAGTTCTTC. It yields the protein CASSGLADEGYNEQFF.

This clonotype came up many times. This chain joins TRBV12-3 or TRBV12-4 and TRBJ2-7, with 12 bases identical to TRBD1. V dropped 6 bases and J dropped 5; count of bases not matched to a gene: 8. The CDR3 is 15 residues long. The CDR3 DNA reads TGTGCCAGCAGGGATACCGGGACAGGGGGCCACGAGCAGTACTTC. Its translation: CASRDTGTGGHEQYF.

In its sample, this clonotype was seen many times. The germline gene is not matched at one end of the junction; a read error may be the cause. V usage is TRBV10-2 and J usage is TRBJ1-3; 11 bases line up with TRBD1. In germline, CDR1 is WSHSY, CDR2 SAAADI. This CDR3 is built from 15 residues. CDR3 region: CASKGQGGSGNTLYF. Here the CDR3 DNA reads TGTGCCAGCAAGGGACAGGGGGGTTCTGGAAATACGCTCTATTTT.

Points on this clonotype: This may be a read error, as it is one base from a much larger clone. V and J are TRBV11-2 and TRBJ1-2; D remains ambiguous. The CDR3 runs to 11 residues. The germline V gene has CDR1 SGHAT and CDR2 FQNNGV. Trimming cost V 1 base and J 8 bases, with 5 bases left between them. DNA of the CDR3: TGTGCCAGCAGCTTAGGCGACGGCTACACCTTC. This translates into CASSLGDGYTF.

The table lists this clonotype with a few counts. The V gene is TRBV5-1, the J gene TRBJ1-2, with D possibly TRBD1 on 5 matching bases. The CDR3 covers 13 residues. V shed 0 bases and J shed 7 bases, with 10 bases lying between them. Looked up from germline, CDR1 is SGHRS and CDR2 is YFSETQ. The DNA of the CDR3 is TGCGCCAGCAGCTTGGCCAGGGAGGCTGGCTACACCTTC. Translation gives CASSLAREAGYTF.

At least ten counts were recorded for this clonotype. This chain joins TRBV3-1 and TRBJ2-1; 8 bases match TRBD1. The trim removed 4 bases at V and 3 bases at J, leaving 11 bases unmatched. This CDR3 has 17 amino acids. Germline CDR1 and CDR2: LGHDT and YNNKEL (reference sequence). The CDR3 DNA sequence: TGTGCCAGCAGCCCGTTACAGGGGGTTGCTTTCTACAATGAGCAGTTCTTC. Protein sequence: CASSPLQGVAFYNEQFF.

In this sample, this clonotype turned up once. The gene calls are TRBV29-1 and TRBJ1-1, with D unclear. Trimming stripped 7 bases from V and 4 bases from J, with 10 bases between. The CDR3 runs to 11 residues. Germline values: CDR1 SQVTM, CDR2 ANQGSEA. DNA for the CDR3: TGCAGCGGAGGTTTCCTCACTGAAGCTTTCTTT. Protein sequence: CSGGFLTEAFF.